A single sample is the source of the 23 T cell receptor beta chains below, sequenced in a study of blood T cells in healthy people across ages. Together with a sample-barcoded 5' primer, a J-beta primer mix was included in a second PCR lasting about 6 to 11 cycles. TCRdb independently ran MiXCR on the 5' RACE reads; one entry per CDR3 protein. The profile shows about a million distinct CDR3 sequences, just over 50% of them singletons. Material for sequencing was blood. Receptor source: a woman aged 60-75 years in good health.

The chain is built from TRBV5-1 and TRBJ2-1, with D perhaps matching TRBD1 (6 bases). Trimming cost V 4 bases and J 2 bases, with 16 bases left between them. Germline V gene lookup returns CDR1 SGHRS and CDR2 YFSETQ. The CDR3 sequence is 16 residues long. CDR3 loop: CASSVETRTAYNEQFF. The CDR3 DNA is TGCGCCAGCAGCGTAGAGACGAGGACAGCCTACAATGAGCAGTTCTTC.

Ten or more counts support this clonotype. This rearrangement joins TRBV12-3 or TRBV12-4 to TRBJ1-4, with TRBD1 matching 7 bases. Trimming removed 1 base from V and 5 bases from J; junction bases left unmatched: 1. The CDR3 is 14 residues long. The CDR3 here is CASSLGTGNEKLFF. As DNA, the CDR3 is TGTGCCAGCAGTTTAGGGACAGGAAATGAAAAACTGTTTTTT.

The V and J genes are TRBV10-3 and TRBJ2-3, with a weak D call TRBD2 (6 bases). Trimming shortened V by 6 bases and J by 1 base, and 17 bases separated the two germline ends. The CDR3 covers 16 residues. The V gene's germline CDR1 is ENHRY and CDR2 SYGVKD. The CDR3 nucleotides read TGTGCCATCAGCCCTGGGGTCTCGGGAGGCACAGATACGCAGTATTTT. This encodes CAISPGVSGGTDTQYF.

The chain uses TRBV25-1 and TRBJ1-4; TRBD1 might be the D (5 bases). Trimming removed 4 bases at V and 7 bases at J, with 13 bases between. In germline, CDR1 is MGHDK, CDR2 SYGVNS. The CDR3 totals 14 residues. The CDR3 bases are TGTGCCAGCAGTGGGGACGAAGTTTCTGAAAAACTGTTTTTT. It specifies CASSGDEVSEKLFF.

This clonotype was counted between two and nine times. The chain employs TRBV4-2 and TRBJ2-7, with a possible D match to TRBD1 (6 bases). CDR3 size: 15 residues. Germline assignment: CDR1 LGHNA and CDR2 YNFKEQ. Trimming removed 1 base from V and 3 bases from J, with 13 bases in between. The CDR3 DNA follows: TGTGCCAGCAGCCAAGTCCTGGACAGAGACTACGAGCAGTACTTC. Translating gives CASSQVLDRDYEQYF.

Note on this clonotype: An end of the junction differs from the germline gene, which may be a read error. The CDR3 reads CAISDGYISPLHF. DNA of the CDR3: TGTGCCATCAGTGATGGGTATATTTCACCCCTCCACTTT. The gene calls are TRBV10-3 and TRBJ1-6, with D unresolved. The germline V gene has CDR1 ENHRY and CDR2 SYGVKD. The CDR3 has 13 residues.

This clonotype was counted only a few times. The rearrangement links TRBV20-1 to TRBJ2-4; 11 bases map to TRBD2. The J call may be faulty, since TRBJ2-7 better matches the DNA end. The germline gives CDR1 DFQATT, CDR2 SNEGSKA (reference sequence). CDR3 length: 16 amino acids. CDR3 in amino acids: CSASNLAGGPFYEQYF. In DNA, the CDR3 is TGCAGTGCTAGTAATCTAGCGGGAGGCCCATTTTACGAGCAGTACTTC.

V and J are TRBV20-1 and TRBJ2-4; D gene ambiguous. The CDR3 covers 14 residues. V was shortened by 6 bases and J by 2 bases, with 14 bases between the two germline ends. Looked up from germline, CDR1 is DFQATT and CDR2 is SNEGSKA (reference sequence). The CDR3 here is CSANFGLTKNIQYF. The CDR3 bases are TGCAGTGCCAACTTTGGGTTGACCAAAAACATTCAGTACTTC.

The V and J genes are TRBV29-1 and TRBJ2-1, with 8 bases identical to TRBD1. Germline trimming cut 6 bases from V and 3 bases from J; bases unmatched to any gene: 7. CDR1 and CDR2 from the germline V gene are SQVTM and ANQGSEA. This CDR3 region has 14 residues. The CDR3 loop reads CSVTGGHGYNEQFF. Written as DNA, the CDR3 is TGCAGCGTCACAGGGGGTCATGGCTACAATGAGCAGTTCTTC.

This clonotype was seen only a few times. This chain joins TRBV4-1 and TRBJ1-2; TRBD1 matches at 9 bases. The V gene end was trimmed by 0 bases and the J gene end by 1 base; junction bases not matched to a gene: 12. Germline-derived CDR1 and CDR2 are MGHRA and YSYEKL. This CDR3 has 19 residues. CDR3 in amino acids: CASSQDRGTGGLFNYGYTF. CDR3 sequence (DNA): TGCGCCAGCAGCCAAGATCGAGGAACAGGGGGCCTTTTTAACTATGGCTACACCTTC.

This clonotype has only a few counts. CDR3 in DNA: TGCAGTGCTAGAGGGGCGGGTCGGGCAGATACGCAGTATTTT. Translation gives CSARGAGRADTQYF. The V gene is TRBV20-1, the J gene TRBJ2-3; D possibly corresponds to TRBD2 (5 bases). Germline V lookup: CDR1 DFQATT, CDR2 SNEGSKA (reference sequence). The CDR3 runs to 14 residues. V dropped 1 base and J dropped 4 bases, with 12 bases sitting between them.

This clonotype was detected only a few times. The gene calls are TRBV7-2 and TRBJ2-2, with TRBD2 matching 9 bases. The ends lost 1 base at V and 11 bases at J; junction bases unmatched: 14. This CDR3 is built from 17 residues. Germline values: CDR1 SGHTA, CDR2 FQGNSA. CDR3 amino acids: CASSLGRSSGKGGELFF. CDR3 in DNA: TGTGCCAGCAGCTTAGGGCGGTCTAGCGGGAAGGGCGGAGAGCTGTTTTTT.

This chain connects TRBV20-1 to TRBJ2-5; TRBD1 matches 7 bases. The J call is doubtful: the DNA matches TRBJ2-7 better. Germline V gene data show CDR1 as DFQATT and CDR2 as SNEGSKA (reference sequence). CDR3 length: 13 residues. CDR3 bases: TGCAGTGCTGCGGACAGGCCTTTCTACGAGCAGTACTTC. Its protein is CSAADRPFYEQYF.

This chain joins TRBV28 and TRBJ2-5; D is possibly TRBD2 (6 bases). Trimming pared 5 bases from V and 4 bases from J, leaving 17 bases between. Germline lookup yields CDR1 MDHEN and CDR2 SYDVKM. The CDR3 runs to 15 residues. CDR3 nucleotide sequence: TGTGCCAGCAGTGACTTTGCCGGGACTCGAGAGACCCAGTACTTC. Protein product: CASSDFAGTRETQYF.

The J gene is TRBJ1-1, the V gene TRBV6-5; 8 bases are shared with TRBD1. The CDR3 loop spans 14 amino acids. Trimming removed 2 bases from V and 7 bases from J; junction bases left unmatched: 6. Germline V gene data show CDR1 as MNHEY and CDR2 as SVGAGI. The CDR3 region is CASSYQGAKGEAFF. CDR3 bases: TGTGCCAGCAGTTACCAGGGGGCGAAGGGTGAAGCTTTCTTT.

Of note for this clonotype: Sequence at one end of the junction differs from germline and may be a read error. J is TRBJ2-7 and V is TRBV4-2, with unresolved D. This CDR3 is built from 13 residues. Germline-derived CDR1 and CDR2 are LGHNA and YNFKEQ. DNA of the CDR3: TGTACCAGCAGCCAGAGCCGGGCCTACGAGCAGTACTTC. Its translation is CTSSQSRAYEQYF.

In the case of this clonotype: One end of the junction fails to match germline, which may point to a read error. J is TRBJ2-3 and V is TRBV12-3 or TRBV12-4, with 11 bases aligning to TRBD2. The CDR3 spans 16 residues. The CDR3 loop is CASSARTSGLTDTEYF. CDR3 sequence (DNA): TGTGCCAGCAGTGCCCGGACTAGCGGGTTAACAGATACGGAGTATTTT.

This clonotype was seen a single time. This rearrangement joins TRBV4-1 to TRBJ1-4, with a tentative D call TRBD1 (5 bases). Per the germline V gene, CDR1 is MGHRA and CDR2 is YSYEKL. The CDR3 runs 15 residues. The germline V and J ends were trimmed by 2 bases and 4 bases, with 11 bases remaining between them. CDR3 nucleotides: TGCGCCAGCAGCCAACCCCAGGGTATTAATGAAAAACTGTTTTTT. Translated: CASSQPQGINEKLFF.

This clonotype was counted once. V and J are TRBV11-1 and TRBJ2-5, with D perhaps matching TRBD1 or TRBD2 (5 bases each). TRBJ2-7 explains the end of the DNA better; the J call may be wrong. Germline assignment: CDR1 SGHAT and CDR2 FQDESV (reference sequence). The CDR3 is 15 residues long. DNA for the CDR3: TGTGCCAGCAGCCGAGGGGCTGGCAGCAGCTACGAGCAGTACTTC. Protein product: CASSRGAGSSYEQYF.

The chain combines TRBV16 with TRBJ2-3, with D uncertain. The CDR3 contains 14 residues. The V end lost 4 bases, the J end lost 8 bases, and 16 bases lay between the germline ends. CDR1 KGHSY and CDR2 FQNENV come from the germline V gene. The CDR3 here is CASSRVGTHGTQYF. The CDR3 DNA reads as TGTGCCAGCAGCCGGGTAGGAACCCACGGTACGCAGTATTTT.

The chain employs TRBV30 and TRBJ1-2; no clear D. The CDR3 is 14 amino acids. The V gene lost 2 bases and the J gene lost 3 bases, with 13 bases spanning the gap. The V gene's germline CDR1 is GTSNPN and CDR2 SVGIG (reference sequence). The CDR3 coding sequence is TGTGCCTGGAGTACGGCATCTAGGGACTATGGCTACACCTTC. Protein: CAWSTASRDYGYTF.

This clonotype has only one observation. This chain connects TRBV20-1 to TRBJ2-1; 8 bases are shared with TRBD2. Germline V gives CDR1 DFQATT, CDR2 SNEGSKA (reference sequence). V shed 3 bases and J 6 bases; nucleotides not matched to a gene: 13. CDR3 length: 16 residues. The CDR3 DNA follows: TGCAGTGCTAGGTCTGGGCGGGAGGACCTTGGCAATGAGCAGTTCTTC. Amino acids: CSARSGREDLGNEQFF.

The V call is TRBV4-2, the J call TRBJ2-1; 9 bases match TRBD2. The J call could be wrong; TRBJ2-7 is a better fit for the DNA end. This CDR3 has 15 residues. From germline, CDR1 is LGHNA and CDR2 YNFKEQ. Written as DNA, the CDR3 is TGTGCCAGCAGCGACCCGGGACTAGCCTACAATGAGCAGTACTTC. This codes for CASSDPGLAYNEQYF.